This is a list of T cell receptor beta chains from one sample in a study of beta chain features in type 1 diabetes. Profiling relied on immunoSEQ multiplex PCR, and the TCRdb table lists in-frame clones only, not all of them. The sample gives fewer than 900,000 clones, 15% to 20% of which show up once; 0.023% is in the top ten. The specimen sequenced was naive CD4+ T cells from blood. All receptors come from a woman between 18 and 29 years old in good health. The CDR3 runs from the conserved cysteine through the conserved F or W. D genes are given only for firm matches. Only part of the rows carry a size: once, few, many, or a class if the clone is expanded.

J gene,clone size,V gene,D gene,CDR3 DNA,CDR3 protein
TRBJ2-3,NA,TRBV25-1,NA,TGTGCCAGCAGTGGTACACGCTCAGGGTTTGGCACAGATACGCAGTATTTT,CASSGTRSGFGTDTQYF
TRBJ2-4,few,TRBV4-1,NA,TGCGCCAGCAGCCAACTAGCCCGCCAAAACATTCAGTACTTC,CASSQLARQNIQYF
TRBJ2-2,NA,TRBV2,TRBD1,TGTGCCAGCAGTCGGGACAGGGGAGCCGGGGAGCTGTTTTTT,CASSRDRGAGELFF
TRBJ2-3,once,TRBV7-3,TRBD2,TGTGCCAGCAGCCCCGGGACTAGCGGGAGGTATACGCAGTATTTT,CASSPGTSGRYTQYF
TRBJ2-7,few,TRBV28,NA,TGTGCCAGCAGTTCTTATACAGGGCCCGACGAGCAGTACTTC,CASSSYTGPDEQYF
TRBJ1-5,NA,TRBV7-9,NA,TGTGCCAGCAGCTTAGCGTCAGGGTTAGGTCAGCCCCAGCATTTT,CASSLASGLGQPQHF
TRBJ2-1,few,TRBV10-3,TRBD2,TGTGCCATCAGGGAGGGACTAGCGCCTTACAATGAGCAGTTCTTC,CAIREGLAPYNEQFF
TRBJ2-5,NA,TRBV5-6,NA,TGTGCCAGCAGCTTGATAACCCTCCACCAAGAGACCCAGTACTTC,CASSLITLHQETQYF
TRBJ1-5,NA,TRBV19,TRBD1,TGTGCCAGTAGTGGACAGGGACATCAGCCCCAGCATTTT,CASSGQGHQPQHF
TRBJ2-1,NA,TRBV7-9,TRBD2,TGTGCCAGCAGCCCACTAGCGGGAGCGAGTTTTTCCTACAATGAGCAGTTCTTC,CASSPLAGASFSYNEQFF
TRBJ2-3,NA,TRBV18,NA,TGTGCCAGCTCACCGACTGCAAGGGGCCTCCTCCGGGCCACAGATACGCAGTATTTT,CASSPTARGLLRATDTQYF
TRBJ2-1,NA,TRBV19,NA,TGTGCCAGTAGTGCTAGTGACGGGATCGGAGGGGGGGAGCAGTTCTTC,CASSASDGIGGGEQFF
TRBJ1-1,few,TRBV4-2,NA,TGTGCCAGCAGCCAGGGGAGAGACACTGAAGCTTTCTTT,CASSQGRDTEAFF
TRBJ2-5,NA,TRBV2,NA,TGTGCCAGCAGTGACTATTGGCAAGAGACCCAGTACTTC,CASSDYWQETQYF
TRBJ1-1,few,TRBV18,NA,TGTGCCAGCTCACCACTCTCCGGTTCAGTCGTCGCTGAAGCTTTCTTT,CASSPLSGSVVAEAFF
TRBJ2-7,NA,TRBV6-6,TRBD2,TGTGCCAGCAGATCACTCGCGGGAGTTGGGTACGAGCAGTACTTC,CASRSLAGVGYEQYF
TRBJ1-2,few,TRBV7-2,TRBD1,TGTGCCAGCAGCTTACGCCGGACAGGGGGCTATGGCTACACCTTC,CASSLRRTGGYGYTF
TRBJ2-1,few,TRBV5-1,TRBD2,TGCGCCAGCAGCTTGGGACCCGGACTAGCGGGTCGTGGGAATGAGCAGTTCTTC,CASSLGPGLAGRGNEQFF
TRBJ2-7,once,TRBV6-5,NA,TGTGCCAGCAGCACCAGGGGACCCATTTACGAGCAGTACTTC,CASSTRGPIYEQYF
TRBJ2-7,few,TRBV4-2,TRBD2,TGTGCCAGCAGCCAAGACCCCGGGACTAGCGCGTACGAGCAGTACTTC,CASSQDPGTSAYEQYF
TRBJ1-5,few,TRBV6-6,TRBD1,TGTGCCAGCAGGGACAGGGGGCAAAATCAGCCCCAGCATTTT,CASRDRGQNQPQHF
TRBJ2-6,few,TRBV4-3,NA,TGCGCCAGCAGCCCCTTTACTGGGGCCAACGTCCTGACTTTC,CASSPFTGANVLTF
TRBJ2-1,NA,TRBV28,NA,TGTACGTCGGGGGGGACAGGGTCCTACAATGAGCAGTTCTTC,CTSGGTGSYNEQFF
TRBJ1-5,NA,TRBV10-3,NA,TGTGCCATCAGTGGAACAGAGGGACAGCCCCAGCATTTT,CAISGTEGQPQHF
TRBJ2-5,few,TRBV15,TRBD2,TGTGCCACCAGCAGAGCTAGGCTAGCGGGAGTCCAAGAGACCCAGTACTTC,CATSRARLAGVQETQYF
TRBJ2-3,NA,TRBV7-2,NA,TGTGCCAGCAGCTCCGACAGAATCACAGATACGCAGTATTTT,CASSSDRITDTQYF
TRBJ1-5,few,TRBV19,NA,TGTGCCAGTAGTATCTTAGGGATCGGGCCGTATAGCAATCAGCCCCAGCATTTT,CASSILGIGPYSNQPQHF
TRBJ2-3,few,TRBV2,TRBD1,TGTGCCAGCTCCCCGGGACAGGGAATTCCGCAGTATTTT,CASSPGQGIPQYF
TRBJ2-3,NA,TRBV2,NA,TGTGCCAGCAACGGTATTCACACAGATACGCAGTATTTT,CASNGIHTDTQYF
TRBJ2-5,NA,TRBV13,NA,TGTGCCAGCAGCTTAGGGGCAGAGACCCAGTACTTC,CASSLGAETQYF
TRBJ1-1,few,TRBV5-1,NA,TGCGCCAGCAGCTTGGCAGGGAGCACTGAAGCTTTCTTT,CASSLAGSTEAFF
TRBJ2-1,few,TRBV9,NA,TGTGCCAGCACCCTCGGGAGCGGGTACAATGAGCAGTTCTTC,CASTLGSGYNEQFF